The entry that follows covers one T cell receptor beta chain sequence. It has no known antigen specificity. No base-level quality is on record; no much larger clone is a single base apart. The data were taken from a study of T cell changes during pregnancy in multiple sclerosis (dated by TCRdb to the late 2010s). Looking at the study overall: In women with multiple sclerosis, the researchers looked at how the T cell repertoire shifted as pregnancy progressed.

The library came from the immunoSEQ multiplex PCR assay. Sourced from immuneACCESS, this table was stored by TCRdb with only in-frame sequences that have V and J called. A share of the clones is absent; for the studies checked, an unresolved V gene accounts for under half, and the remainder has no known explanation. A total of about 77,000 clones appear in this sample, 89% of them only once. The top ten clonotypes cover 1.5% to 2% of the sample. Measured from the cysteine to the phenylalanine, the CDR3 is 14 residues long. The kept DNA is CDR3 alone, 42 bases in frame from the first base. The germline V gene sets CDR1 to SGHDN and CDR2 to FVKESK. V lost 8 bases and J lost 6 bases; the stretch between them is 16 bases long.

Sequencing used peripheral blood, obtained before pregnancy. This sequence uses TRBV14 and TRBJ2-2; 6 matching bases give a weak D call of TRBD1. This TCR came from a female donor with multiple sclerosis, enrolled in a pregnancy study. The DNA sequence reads TGTGCCAGCGAGTCAAGGGGGTGGGCCGGGGAGCTGTTTTTT. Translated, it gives CASESRGWAGELFF.